The clone carrying this TCR beta chain was detected many times. The data stem from a study of regulatory T cells in long-lasting Graves disease. Building of the TCR beta libraries involved iRepertoire HTBI primers and Arm-PCR of CDR3 regions. From the multiplex PCR reads, TCRdb called clonotypes with MiXCR, one entry per CDR3 protein. The sample lists about 200,000 distinct CDR3 sequences, 18% occurring once. The V segment lost 7 bases and the J segment 4 bases; nucleotides outside the gene matches: 10. From germline, CDR1 is LGHDT and CDR2 YNNKEL (reference sequence). The CDR3 runs 16 residues. Sample time point: newly diagnosed GD, antithyroid drugs for less than 3 months. From PBMCs, RNA was extracted and then used to make the TCR library.

The sequencing here drew on peripheral blood mononuclear cells (PBMCs), taken at new diagnosis, from a patient treated with antithyroid drugs. The receptor comes from a female donor with Graves disease. The V gene is TRBV3-1, the J gene TRBJ1-1; 12 nucleotides agree with TRBD1. This CDR3 is CASTWGTGGAGTEAFF. CDR3 DNA sequence: TGTGCCAGCACCTGGGGGACAGGGGGCGCGGGCACTGAAGCTTTCTTT.